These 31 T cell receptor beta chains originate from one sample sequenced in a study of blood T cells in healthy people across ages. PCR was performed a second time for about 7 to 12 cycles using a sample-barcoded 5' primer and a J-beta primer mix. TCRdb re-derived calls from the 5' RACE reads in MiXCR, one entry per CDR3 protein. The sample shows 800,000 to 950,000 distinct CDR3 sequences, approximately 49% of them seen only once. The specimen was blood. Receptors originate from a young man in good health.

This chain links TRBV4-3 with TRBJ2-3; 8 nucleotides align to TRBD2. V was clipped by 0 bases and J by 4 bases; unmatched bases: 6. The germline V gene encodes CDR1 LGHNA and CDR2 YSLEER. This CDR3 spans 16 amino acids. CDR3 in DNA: TGCGCCAGCAGCCAAGAAAGAAGCGGGGGCGCAGATACGCAGTATTTT. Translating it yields CASSQERSGGADTQYF.

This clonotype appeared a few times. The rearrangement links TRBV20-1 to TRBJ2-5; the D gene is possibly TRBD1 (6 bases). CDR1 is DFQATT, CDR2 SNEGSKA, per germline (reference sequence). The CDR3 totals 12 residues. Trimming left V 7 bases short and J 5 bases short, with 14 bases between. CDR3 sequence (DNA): TGCAGTGTTCAGGGGTTTCAGGAGACCCAGTACTTC. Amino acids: CSVQGFQETQYF.

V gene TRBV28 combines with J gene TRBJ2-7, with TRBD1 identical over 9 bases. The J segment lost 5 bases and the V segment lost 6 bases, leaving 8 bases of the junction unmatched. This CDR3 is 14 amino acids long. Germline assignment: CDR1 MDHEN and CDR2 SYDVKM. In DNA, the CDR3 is TGTGCCAGCAGCCACAGGGGGCTTCTGGACGAGCAGTACTTC. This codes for CASSHRGLLDEQYF. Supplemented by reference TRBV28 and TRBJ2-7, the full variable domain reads DVKVTQSSRYLVKRTGEKVFLECVQDMDHENMFWYRQDPGLGLRLIYFSYDVKMKEKGDIPEGYSVSREKKERFSLILESASTNQTSMYLCASSHRGLLDEQYFGPGTRLTVT.

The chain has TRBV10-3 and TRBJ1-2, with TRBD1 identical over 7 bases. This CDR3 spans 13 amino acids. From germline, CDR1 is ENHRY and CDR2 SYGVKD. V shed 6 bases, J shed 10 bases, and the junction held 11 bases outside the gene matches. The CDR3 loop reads CAIRREQGYDYTF. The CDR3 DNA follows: TGTGCCATCAGACGAGAACAGGGGTACGACTACACCTTC.

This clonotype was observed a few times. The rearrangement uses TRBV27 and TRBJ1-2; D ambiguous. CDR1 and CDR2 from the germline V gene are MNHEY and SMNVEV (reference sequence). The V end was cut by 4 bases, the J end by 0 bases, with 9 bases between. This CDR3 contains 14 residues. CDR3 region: CASSSQLTNYGYTF. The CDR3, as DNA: TGTGCCAGCAGTTCGCAATTGACTAACTATGGCTACACCTTC.

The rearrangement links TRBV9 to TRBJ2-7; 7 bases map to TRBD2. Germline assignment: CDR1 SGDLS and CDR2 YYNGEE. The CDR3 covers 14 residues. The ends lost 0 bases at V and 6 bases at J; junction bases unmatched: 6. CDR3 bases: TGTGCCAGCAGCGTAGAGGTTTCGGGGGGCGAGCAGTACTTC. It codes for CASSVEVSGGEQYF.

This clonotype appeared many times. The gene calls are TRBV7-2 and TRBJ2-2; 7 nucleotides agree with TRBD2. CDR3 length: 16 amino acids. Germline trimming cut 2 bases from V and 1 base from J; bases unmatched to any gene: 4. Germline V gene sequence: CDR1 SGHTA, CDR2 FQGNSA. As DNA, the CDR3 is TGTGCCAGCAGCTTATGGGGCGGGAGGAACACCGGGGAGCTGTTTTTT. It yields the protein CASSLWGGRNTGELFF. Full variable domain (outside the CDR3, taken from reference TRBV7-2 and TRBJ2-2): GAGVSQSPSNKVTEKGKDVELRCDPISGHTALYWYRQSLGQGLEFLIYFQGNSAPDKSGLPSDRFSAERTGGSVSTLTIQRTQQEDSAVYLCASSLWGGRNTGELFFGEGSRLTVL.

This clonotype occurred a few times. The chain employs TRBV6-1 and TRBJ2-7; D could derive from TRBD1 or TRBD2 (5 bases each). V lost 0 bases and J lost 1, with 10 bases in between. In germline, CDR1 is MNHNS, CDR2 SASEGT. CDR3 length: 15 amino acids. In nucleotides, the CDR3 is TGTGCCAGCAGTGAAGCTGGGGGTCGGTCCTACGAGCAGTACTTC. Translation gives CASSEAGGRSYEQYF.

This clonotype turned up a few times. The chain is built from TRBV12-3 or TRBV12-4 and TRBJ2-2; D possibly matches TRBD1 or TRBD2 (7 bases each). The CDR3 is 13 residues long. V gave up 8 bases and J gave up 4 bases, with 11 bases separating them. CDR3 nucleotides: TGTGCCAGCGGCAGGGGGGGCACCGGGGAGCTGTTTTTT. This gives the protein CASGRGGTGELFF.

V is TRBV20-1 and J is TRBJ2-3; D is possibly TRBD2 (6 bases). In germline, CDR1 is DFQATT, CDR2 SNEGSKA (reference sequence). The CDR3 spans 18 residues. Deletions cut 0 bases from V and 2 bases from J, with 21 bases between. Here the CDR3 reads CSARDPQRLVWVTDTQYF. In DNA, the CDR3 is TGCAGTGCTAGAGATCCACAAAGACTAGTCTGGGTCACAGATACGCAGTATTTT.

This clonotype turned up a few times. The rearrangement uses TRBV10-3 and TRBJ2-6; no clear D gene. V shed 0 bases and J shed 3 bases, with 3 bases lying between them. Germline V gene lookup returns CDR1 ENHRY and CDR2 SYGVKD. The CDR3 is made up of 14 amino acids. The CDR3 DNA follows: TGTGCCATCAGTGAGTCGATTGGGGCCAACGTCCTGACTTTC. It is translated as CAISESIGANVLTF.

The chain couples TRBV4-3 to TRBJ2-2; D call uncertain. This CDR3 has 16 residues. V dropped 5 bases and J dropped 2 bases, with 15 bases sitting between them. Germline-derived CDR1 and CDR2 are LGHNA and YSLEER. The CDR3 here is CASSTQPAANTGELFF. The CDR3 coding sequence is TGCGCCAGCAGCACTCAGCCGGCGGCAAACACCGGGGAGCTGTTTTTT.

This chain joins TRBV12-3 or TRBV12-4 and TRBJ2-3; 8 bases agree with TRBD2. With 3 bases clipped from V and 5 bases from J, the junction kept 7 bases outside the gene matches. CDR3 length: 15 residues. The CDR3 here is CASSLIAGSVDTQYF. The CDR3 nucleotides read TGTGCCAGCAGTTTGATAGCGGGGTCTGTAGATACGCAGTATTTT.

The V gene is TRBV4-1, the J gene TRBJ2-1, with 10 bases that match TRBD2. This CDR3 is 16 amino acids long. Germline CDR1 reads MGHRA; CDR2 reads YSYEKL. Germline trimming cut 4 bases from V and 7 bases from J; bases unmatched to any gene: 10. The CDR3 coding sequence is TGCGCCAGCAGCCCCGAAAGCGGGGGGGCCTTAAATGAGCAGTTCTTC. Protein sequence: CASSPESGGALNEQFF.

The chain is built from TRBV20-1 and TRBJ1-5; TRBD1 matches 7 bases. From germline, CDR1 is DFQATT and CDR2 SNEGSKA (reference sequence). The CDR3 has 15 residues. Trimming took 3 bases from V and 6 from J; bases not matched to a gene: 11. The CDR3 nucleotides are TGCAGTGCTAGTGGGGAAGGGGGCATGAGTCAGCCCCAGCATTTT. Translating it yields CSASGEGGMSQPQHF.

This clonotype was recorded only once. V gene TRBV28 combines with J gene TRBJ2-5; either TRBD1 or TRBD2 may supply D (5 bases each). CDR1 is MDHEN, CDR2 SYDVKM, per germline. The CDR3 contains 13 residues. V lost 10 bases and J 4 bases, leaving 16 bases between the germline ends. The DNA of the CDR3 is TGTGCCATCAGACTATCTGGGGGAGAGACCCAGTACTTC. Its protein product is CAIRLSGGETQYF.

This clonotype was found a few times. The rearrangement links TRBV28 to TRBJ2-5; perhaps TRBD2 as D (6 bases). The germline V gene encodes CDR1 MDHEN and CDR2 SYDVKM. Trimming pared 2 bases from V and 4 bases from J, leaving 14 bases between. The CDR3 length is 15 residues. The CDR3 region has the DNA TGTGCCAGCAGTTTAAGGCGGGGTACGATAGAGACCCAGTACTTC. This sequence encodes CASSLRRGTIETQYF.

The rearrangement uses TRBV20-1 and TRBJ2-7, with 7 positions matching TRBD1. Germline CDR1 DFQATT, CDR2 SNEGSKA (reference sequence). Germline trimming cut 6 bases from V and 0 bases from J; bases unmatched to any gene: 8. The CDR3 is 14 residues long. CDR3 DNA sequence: TGCAGTGCGAACCTACCAGGGGGCTCCTACGAGCAGTACTTC. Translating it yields CSANLPGGSYEQYF.

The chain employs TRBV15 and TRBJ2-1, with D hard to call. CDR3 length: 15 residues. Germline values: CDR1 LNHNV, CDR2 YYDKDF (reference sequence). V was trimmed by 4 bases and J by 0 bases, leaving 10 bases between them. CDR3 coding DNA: TGTGCCACCAGCACCGGTCCTAGCTCCTACAATGAGCAGTTCTTC. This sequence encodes CATSTGPSSYNEQFF. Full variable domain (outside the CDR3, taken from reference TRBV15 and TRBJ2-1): DAMVIQNPRYQVTQFGKPVTLSCSQTLNHNVMYWYQQKSSQAPKLLFHYYDKDFNNEADTPDNFQSRRPNTSFCFLDIRSPGLGDTAMYLCATSTGPSSYNEQFFGPGTRLTVL.

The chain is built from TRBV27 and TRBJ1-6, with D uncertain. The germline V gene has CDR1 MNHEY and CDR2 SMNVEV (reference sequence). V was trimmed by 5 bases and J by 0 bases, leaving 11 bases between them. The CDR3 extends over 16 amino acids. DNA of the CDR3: TGTGCCAGCAGTCCCTGGACGAGCTCCTATAATTCACCCCTCCACTTT. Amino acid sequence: CASSPWTSSYNSPLHF.

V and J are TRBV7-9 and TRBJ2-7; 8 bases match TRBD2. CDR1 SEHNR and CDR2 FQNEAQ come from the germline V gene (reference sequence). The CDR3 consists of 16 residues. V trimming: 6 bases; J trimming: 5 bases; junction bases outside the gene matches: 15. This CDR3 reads CASSLSFGTSGDEQYF. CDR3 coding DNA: TGTGCCAGCAGTTTAAGTTTCGGGACTAGTGGCGACGAGCAGTACTTC.

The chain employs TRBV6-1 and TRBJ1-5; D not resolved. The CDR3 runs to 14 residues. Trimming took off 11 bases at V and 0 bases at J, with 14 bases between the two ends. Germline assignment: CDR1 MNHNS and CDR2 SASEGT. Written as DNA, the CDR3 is TGTGCCGGCATAGGAAGGAATAGCAATCAGCCCCAGCATTTT. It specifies CAGIGRNSNQPQHF.

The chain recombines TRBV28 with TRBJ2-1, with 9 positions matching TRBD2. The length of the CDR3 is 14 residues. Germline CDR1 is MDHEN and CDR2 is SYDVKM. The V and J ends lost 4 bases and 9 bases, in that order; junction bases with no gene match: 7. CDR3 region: CASSSPGLAIEQFF. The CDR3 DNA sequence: TGTGCCAGCAGTTCCCCGGGACTAGCAATTGAGCAGTTCTTC.

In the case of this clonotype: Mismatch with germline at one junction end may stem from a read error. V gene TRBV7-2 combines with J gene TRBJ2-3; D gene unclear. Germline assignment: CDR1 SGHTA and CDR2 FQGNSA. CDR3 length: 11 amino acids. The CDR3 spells CAGSLVFTQYF. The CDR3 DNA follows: TGTGCCGGCAGCTTAGTTTTCACGCAGTATTTT.

CDR3 region: CAISPRQTGGETQYF. The CDR3 region has the DNA TGTGCCATCAGTCCGAGGCAGACAGGGGGAGAGACCCAGTACTTC. The rearrangement links TRBV10-3 to TRBJ2-4; 9 bases line up with TRBD1. Matching the DNA end better, TRBJ2-5 makes the J call doubtful. Germline V gene lookup returns CDR1 ENHRY and CDR2 SYGVKD. The CDR3 has 15 residues.

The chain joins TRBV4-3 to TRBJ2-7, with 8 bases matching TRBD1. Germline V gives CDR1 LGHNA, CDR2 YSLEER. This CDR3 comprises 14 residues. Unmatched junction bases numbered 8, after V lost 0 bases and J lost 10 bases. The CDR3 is CASSQDRTGPDQYF. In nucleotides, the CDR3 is TGCGCCAGCAGCCAAGATCGGACAGGGCCCGATCAGTACTTC.

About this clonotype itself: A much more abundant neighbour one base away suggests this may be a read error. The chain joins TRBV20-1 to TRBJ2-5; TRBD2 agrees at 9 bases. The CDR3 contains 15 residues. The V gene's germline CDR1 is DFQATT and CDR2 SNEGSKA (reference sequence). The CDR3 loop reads CSVASGVYVGSEQYF. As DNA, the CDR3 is TGCAGCGTCGCTAGCGGGGTGTATGTGGGGAGTGAGCAGTACTTC.

DNA of the CDR3: TGCGCCAGCAAGGACAGACTCACAGATACGCAGTATTTT. Amino acids: CASKDRLTDTQYF. This sequence joins TRBV5-1 and TRBJ2-3; a weak D match, TRBD1 (6 bases). The germline V gene encodes CDR1 SGHRS and CDR2 YFSETQ. This CDR3 contains 13 residues. The V end was cut by 6 bases, the J end by 2 bases, with 10 bases between.

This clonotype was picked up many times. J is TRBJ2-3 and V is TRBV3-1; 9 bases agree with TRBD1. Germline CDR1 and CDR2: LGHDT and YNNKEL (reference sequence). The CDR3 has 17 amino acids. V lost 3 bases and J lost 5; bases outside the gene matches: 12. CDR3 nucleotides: TGTGCCAGCAGCCATGCACCGGGACAGGGTGGAGGAGATACGCAGTATTTT. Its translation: CASSHAPGQGGGDTQYF.

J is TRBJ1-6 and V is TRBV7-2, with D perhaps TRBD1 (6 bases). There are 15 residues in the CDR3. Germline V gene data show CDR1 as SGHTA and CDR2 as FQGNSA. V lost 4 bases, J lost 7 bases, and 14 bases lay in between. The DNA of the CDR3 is TGTGCCAGCAGCTCCCAGGGGTATGGGAATTCACCCCTCCACTTT. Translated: CASSSQGYGNSPLHF.

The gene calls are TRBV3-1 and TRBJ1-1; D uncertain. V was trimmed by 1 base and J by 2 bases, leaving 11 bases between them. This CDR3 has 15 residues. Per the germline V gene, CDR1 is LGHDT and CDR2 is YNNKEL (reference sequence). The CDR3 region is CASSQAGQLNTEAFF. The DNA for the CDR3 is TGTGCCAGCAGCCAAGCGGGCCAGCTTAACACTGAAGCTTTCTTT.